This T cell receptor beta chain originates from a study of T cells in Graves' hyperthyroidism and ophthalmopathy. Study findings and constraints: The model foresaw ophthalmopathy a median roughly 6.6 months prior to onset. Ophthalmopathy was told apart from stable hyperthyroidism by a 13 V-J model.

Of note for this clonotype: As yet, its antigen is unknown.

Exclusion of a patient resulted from uncontrolled infection, other autoimmune disease, pregnancy or lactation. When hyperthyroidism was first diagnosed, the blood sample was taken, preceding any ophthalmopathy symptoms. TCR beta CDR3 regions were amplified from RNA. HTBI primers drove first-round RT-PCR of the TCR CDR3. TCRdb called the multiplex PCR reads again in MiXCR, with one record for every CDR3 protein. The table lists 600,000 to 850,000 distinct CDR3 sequences, around 20% of them singletons. The CDR3 is 18 residues long. Germline V CDR1 and CDR2: LNHDA, SQIVND (reference sequence). V was pared by 4 bases and J by 6 bases, with 15 bases of the junction left unmatched.

The specimen sequenced was blood. This receptor was obtained from a woman between 45 and 65 years old with Graves' hyperthyroidism that later progressed to Graves' ophthalmopathy. V is TRBV19 and J is TRBJ1-6, with 7 bases that match TRBD1. The CDR3 loop reads CASSSFINRQGGNSPLHF. The CDR3 bases are TGTGCCAGTAGTAGCTTCATCAATCGACAGGGAGGTAATTCACCCCTCCACTTT.